This record concerns one T cell receptor (beta chain) sequence. This clonotype was observed many times. Its antigen remains unidentified. Base qualities are not recorded, but no much larger clone differs from it by a single base. The CDR3 goes from the cysteine to the phenylalanine over 11 residues. Only the CDR3 part of the read is kept: 33 bases, read in frame from the first base. A distance of 5 bases separates the germline ends of V and J, which lose 4 bases and 6 bases respectively. From a lookup of the germline V gene (reference sequence), CDR1 and CDR2 are LNHNV and YYDKDF. Library creation used PCR. The run used an Illumina HiSeq 4000. Bulk TCR libraries were prepared as previously described, using TCR primers listed in Table S5. Purification of total RNA was performed with the Qiagen AllPrep DNA/RNA kit. Before analysis, reads from multiple sequencing runs of one library were combined. For the original study's pipeline: Reads were retained only if their TCR constant sequence matched exactly, and those retained reads were trimmed to 150 nt and grouped according to their 12-nt molecular barcodes. Within each barcode group, reads were sub-clustered at a 15% Levenshtein threshold, and quality-weighted consensus sequences were built per RNA molecule. Non-functional sequences were discarded, and so were lower-count sequences lying one edit away from another sequence. Based on a fit of two negative binomial distributions, barcode sub-clusters having less than 20% of the maximum read count were discarded. TCRdb reanalyzed the raw reads on its own, using fastp at Q25 for trimming and MiXCR for clone calling, and kept in-frame beta chains. CDR3 protein sequences are deduplicated, and each keeps its most common genes and DNA. TCRdb's processing, not the authors', yielded these V and J calls. In this sample the table shows about 89,000 distinct CDR3 sequences, under 20% of which occur a single time. Together, the top ten hold 0.7% to 0.95% of the sample.

Naive CD8 T cell libraries were made from around 20,000 to 1,000,000 sorted cells using 10%, 30% or 50% of purified RNA. Naive CD8 T cells were FACS-sorted as CD8+CD4-CCR7+CD45RA+ on a BD FACSAria II into RLT Plus buffer. To test detection sensitivity, Jurkat RNA equivalent to more than 9 TCR copies was spiked into samples of about 18,000-1,000,000 naive CD8 T cells. Enrichment of CD8 T cells was done with RosetteSep CD8+ T Cell Enrichment Cocktail plus Ficoll-Paque, and ACK red cell lysis came afterward. This sample is part of a study of molecular identifiers for immune sequencing clone quantification (dated by TCRdb to about 2018). Broadly, across the study: For a replicate experiment, RNA from approximately 20,000 or 98,000 naive CD8 T cells was divided into five aliquots, and four of the five aliquots were sequenced. This methods study benchmarked molecular-identifier clustering-based TCR repertoire sequencing (MIDCIRS) and TCR RNA copy counting, using CD8 T cells to do so.

What the work shows at the level of the full study, not this receptor alone: Clones above 20 RNA copies held over 99% of molecules in CMV-specific effector cells but under 1% in naive cells. The naive libraries included spiked-in Jurkat TCR RNA (about nine copies' worth), and this Jurkat TCR RNA is not part of the donor repertoire. Highly expanded clone sizes could be underestimated if identical TCR molecules share a barcode. Even against a background of about a million naive CD8 T cells, spiked-in Jurkat TCR RNA amounting to a single cell's worth was reported to be detectable. When barcode sub-clustering was omitted, TCR diversity was inflated by chimeric consensus sequences, with chimeras reaching as high as 47%. Modeling indicated about 3 TCR RNA copies recovered per cell, compared with approximately 10 by digital PCR, which implies a capture efficiency of around 30%.

This receptor was obtained from a human donor in good health. Some libraries in this study had Jurkat cell RNA spiked in. The chain couples TRBV15 to TRBJ2-3; the D gene remains uncertain. Source material: naive CD8+ T cells from blood, with Jurkat cell RNA spiked in. The sample's cell subset or site, from its label and the paper: FACS-sorted CD8+CD4-CCR7+CD45RA+ naive T cells. CDR3 sequence: CATSNRDTQYF. In nucleotide form, the sequence is TGTGCCACCAGCAACCGGGATACGCAGTATTTT.